A single sample gave rise to the 17 T cell receptor beta chains below, sequenced in a study of cytomegalovirus exposure and HLA in healthy donors. PCR amplification relied on 60 Vbeta primers (plus 13 Jbeta primers). The protocol was immunoSEQ multiplex PCR, while the TCRdb copy is restricted to in-frame clones and leaves out a portion. Here the sample table reports around 100,000 clones. Sequenced sample: PBMCs. Source of these receptors: a man aged 25-45 years in good health and CMV-seronegative.

Here the CDR3 reads CASRGTSQETQYF. The CDR3 DNA reads TGCGCCAGCAGGGGGACAAGCCAAGAGACCCAGTACTTC. The V gene is TRBV5-1, the J gene TRBJ2-5, with a tentative D call TRBD1 (6 bases). Germline V gene data show CDR1 as SGHRS and CDR2 as YFSETQ. The length of the CDR3 is 13 residues. Trimming took 5 bases from V and 1 from J, leaving 9 bases between them.

The chain uses TRBV7-2 and TRBJ1-5, with no clear D. CDR3 length equals 16 residues. V lost 5 bases, J lost 2 bases, and 16 bases lay in between. CDR1 and CDR2 (germline): SGHTA, FQGNSA. In nucleotides, the CDR3 is TGTGCCAGCAGCAACGAGGGCCAGGTGGGCAATCAGCCCCAGCATTTT. Protein: CASSNEGQVGNQPQHF. The whole variable domain, remainder taken from reference TRBV7-2 and TRBJ1-5, is GAGVSQSPSNKVTEKGKDVELRCDPISGHTALYWYRQSLGQGLEFLIYFQGNSAPDKSGLPSDRFSAERTGGSVSTLTIQRTQQEDSAVYLCASSNEGQVGNQPQHFGDGTRLSIL.

This chain joins TRBV25-1 and TRBJ1-1; 8 bases fit TRBD1. The V segment lost 7 bases and the J segment 4 bases; nucleotides outside the gene matches: 2. This CDR3 region has 12 residues. CDR1 is MGHDK and CDR2 is SYGVNS in the germline V gene. The CDR3 is CASIRGPTEAFF. In DNA, the CDR3 is TGTGCCAGCATCAGGGGGCCCACTGAAGCTTTCTTT. The full variable domain, rest sourced from reference TRBV25-1 and TRBJ1-1, is EADIYQTPRYLVIGTGKKITLECSQTMGHDKMYWYQQDPGMELHLIHYSYGVNSTEKGDLSSESTVSRIRTEHFPLTLESARPSHTSQYLCASIRGPTEAFFGQGTRLTVV.

The V gene is TRBV6-6, the J gene TRBJ1-2; TRBD1 agrees at 7 bases. J was trimmed by 5 bases and V by 2 bases; bases with no gene match: 2. The CDR3 loop spans 13 amino acids. Germline-derived CDR1 and CDR2 are MNHNY and SVGAGI (reference sequence). The CDR3 DNA reads as TGTGCCAGCAGTTACGGGACAGAATATGGCTACACCTTC. It codes for CASSYGTEYGYTF.

The rearrangement joins TRBV15 to TRBJ1-2; D is unclear. This CDR3 has 12 amino acids. Trimming removed 3 bases from V and 5 bases from J, with 7 bases in between. The germline gives CDR1 LNHNV, CDR2 YYDKDF (reference sequence). The CDR3 here is CATSREEYGYTF. The CDR3 DNA reads TGTGCCACCAGCAGGGAGGAGTATGGCTACACCTTC.

The genes are TRBV6-6 and TRBJ1-2; D unclear. CDR3 length: 12 residues. Germline CDR1 and CDR2: MNHNY and SVGAGI (reference sequence). The CDR3 DNA reads as TGTGCAGAAAGCGCAGTTAACTATGGCTACACCTTC. Protein: CAESAVNYGYTF.

The gene calls are TRBV7-8 and TRBJ2-2; D perhaps matches TRBD1 (6 bases). The CDR3 has 14 residues. V gave up 2 bases and J gave up 4 bases, with 8 bases separating them. Germline assignment: CDR1 SGHVS and CDR2 FQNEAQ. This CDR3 reads CASSLLQGTGELFF. The CDR3 coding sequence is TGTGCCAGCAGCTTATTACAGGGCACCGGGGAGCTGTTTTTT.

Regarding this clone: A junction boundary mismatches the germline segment, possibly from a read error. This sequence joins TRBV18 and TRBJ1-5, with 8 bases that match TRBD1. Germline V gene lookup returns CDR1 KGHSH and CDR2 LQKENI. This CDR3 is 15 amino acids long. CDR3 amino acids: CASAPGTGSNQPQHF. The CDR3 DNA follows: TGTGCCAGCGCACCAGGGACAGGTAGCAATCAGCCCCAGCATTTT.

The rearrangement joins TRBV7-2 to TRBJ1-2, with a weak D call TRBD1 (5 bases). The CDR3 length is 15 residues. CDR1 and CDR2 from the germline V gene are SGHTA and FQGNSA. Trimming cost V 6 bases and J 2 bases, with 16 bases left between them. CDR3 sequence reads: CASSTTRRGNYGYTF. CDR3 nucleotide sequence: TGTGCCAGCAGTACAACACGGCGGGGGAACTATGGCTACACCTTC.

This chain connects TRBV9 to TRBJ1-4; the D gene is possibly TRBD1 (5 bases). From germline, CDR1 is SGDLS and CDR2 YYNGEE. This CDR3 has 14 residues. Trimming removed 0 bases from V and 9 bases from J, with 12 bases in between. CDR3 in amino acids: CASSVGTGSQKLFF. The CDR3 DNA follows: TGTGCCAGCAGCGTAGGTACAGGATCCCAAAAACTGTTTTTT. Together with reference TRBV9 and TRBJ1-4, the CDR3 gives the full variable domain: DSGVTQTPKHLITATGQRVTLRCSPRSGDLSVYWYQQSLDQGLQFLIQYYNGEERAKGNILERFSAQQFPDLHSELNLSSLELGDSALYFCASSVGTGSQKLFFGSGTQLSVL.

The J gene is TRBJ1-2, the V gene TRBV9, with 12 nucleotides matching TRBD1. This CDR3 has 17 amino acids. J was trimmed by 2 bases and V by 2 bases; bases with no gene match: 7. Germline CDR1 SGDLS, CDR2 YYNGEE. The CDR3 coding sequence is TGTGCCAGCAGCGTTGGGACAGGGGGCATTTCCAACTATGGCTACACCTTC. Its protein product is CASSVGTGGISNYGYTF.

The J gene is TRBJ1-2, the V gene TRBV9; TRBD1 agrees at 7 bases. This CDR3 contains 15 residues. Trimming removed 0 bases from V and 2 bases from J; junction bases left unmatched: 4. Germline V gives CDR1 SGDLS, CDR2 YYNGEE. In DNA, the CDR3 is TGTGCCAGCAGCGTAGGGGGCAGGGGGAACTATGGCTACACCTTC. It is translated as CASSVGGRGNYGYTF.

CDR3 coding DNA: TGTGCCAGCAGTTTAGACAGGGGGCTCAATGAGCAGTTCTTC. Its protein is CASSLDRGLNEQFF. The rearrangement uses TRBV27 and TRBJ2-1, with 10 positions matching TRBD1. The CDR3 is 14 residues long. The V gene end was trimmed by 2 bases and the J gene end by 6 bases; junction bases not matched to a gene: 1. Germline V gene lookup returns CDR1 MNHEY and CDR2 SMNVEV (reference sequence).

The V and J genes are TRBV6-5 and TRBJ2-7; tentatively, D is TRBD1 (5 bases). The ends were cut back, 5 bases at V and 2 bases at J, with 13 bases in the middle. This CDR3 has 14 amino acids. Germline CDR1 reads MNHEY; CDR2 reads SVGAGI. CDR3 DNA: TGTGCCAGCAGTAGGACAATCCCAACCTACGAGCAGTACTTC. Translation gives CASSRTIPTYEQYF.

The chain couples TRBV4-1 to TRBJ2-2, with 10 bases fitting TRBD1. This CDR3 is built from 18 residues. CDR1 and CDR2 from the germline V gene are MGHRA and YSYEKL. J lost 0 bases, V lost 4 bases, and 8 bases had no gene match. In DNA form, the CDR3 reads TGCGCCAGCAGCCGACAGGGGGCGCTTATTACGAACACCGGGGAGCTGTTTTTT. The encoded protein is CASSRQGALITNTGELFF.

The chain combines TRBV11-2 with TRBJ2-1; 12 positions match TRBD2. This CDR3 is built from 16 residues. Trimming cost V 5 bases and J 3 bases; bases outside gene matches: 5. Germline V gives CDR1 SGHAT, CDR2 FQNNGV. In DNA, the CDR3 is TGTGCCAGCAGCCCTCGACTAGCGGGGGTCTACAATGAGCAGTTCTTC. Translated: CASSPRLAGVYNEQFF.

The rearrangement uses TRBV6-6 and TRBJ2-1, with a possible D match to TRBD1 (7 bases). Germline values: CDR1 MNHNY, CDR2 SVGAGI (reference sequence). The V end was cut by 0 bases, the J end by 4 bases, with 10 bases between. CDR3 length equals 15 residues. The CDR3 region is CASSYSTGRYNEQFF. As DNA, the CDR3 is TGTGCCAGCAGTTACTCGACAGGGAGGTACAATGAGCAGTTCTTC.